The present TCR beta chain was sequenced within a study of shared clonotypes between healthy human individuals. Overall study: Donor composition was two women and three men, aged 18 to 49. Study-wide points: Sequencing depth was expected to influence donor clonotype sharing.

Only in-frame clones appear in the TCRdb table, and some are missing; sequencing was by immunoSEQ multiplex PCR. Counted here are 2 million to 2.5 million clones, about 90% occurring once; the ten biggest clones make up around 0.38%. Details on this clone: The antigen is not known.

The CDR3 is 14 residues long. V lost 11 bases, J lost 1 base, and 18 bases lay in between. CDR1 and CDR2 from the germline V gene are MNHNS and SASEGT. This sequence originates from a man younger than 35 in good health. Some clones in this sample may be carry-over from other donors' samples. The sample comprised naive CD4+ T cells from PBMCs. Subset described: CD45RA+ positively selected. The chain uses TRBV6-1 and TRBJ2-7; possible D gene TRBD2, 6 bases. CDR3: CASKGTLGSYEQYF. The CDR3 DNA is TGTGCCTCTAAAGGGACTCTCGGTTCCTACGAGCAGTACTTC.